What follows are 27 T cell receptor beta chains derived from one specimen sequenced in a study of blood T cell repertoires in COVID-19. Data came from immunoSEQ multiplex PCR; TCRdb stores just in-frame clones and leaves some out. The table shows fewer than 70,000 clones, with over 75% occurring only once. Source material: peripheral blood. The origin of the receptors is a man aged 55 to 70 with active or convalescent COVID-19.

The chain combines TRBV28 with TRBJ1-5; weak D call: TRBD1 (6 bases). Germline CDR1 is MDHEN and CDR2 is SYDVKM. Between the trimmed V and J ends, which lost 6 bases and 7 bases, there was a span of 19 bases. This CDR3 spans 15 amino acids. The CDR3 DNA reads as TGTGCCAGCAGCCGTATCAGGCCAGGGGACCAGCCCCAGCATTTT. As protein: CASSRIRPGDQPQHF.

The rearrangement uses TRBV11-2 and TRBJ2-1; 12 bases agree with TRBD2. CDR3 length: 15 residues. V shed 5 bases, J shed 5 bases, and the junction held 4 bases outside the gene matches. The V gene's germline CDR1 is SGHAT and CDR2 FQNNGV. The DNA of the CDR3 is TGTGCCAGCAGCCCTAGCGGGAGGGAAAACAATGAGCAGTTCTTC. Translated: CASSPSGRENNEQFF.

The CDR3 bases are TGTGCCACCAGCAGACCGCGGGAGGGGCGAAATGGCTACACCTTC. Amino acid sequence: CATSRPREGRNGYTF. This chain joins TRBV15 and TRBJ1-2; a possible D gene is TRBD1 (5 bases). Trimming took off 2 bases at V and 6 bases at J, with 16 bases between the two ends. The CDR3 totals 15 residues. Germline V lookup: CDR1 LNHNV, CDR2 YYDKDF (reference sequence).

The CDR3 region is CASSDRTGGHYGYTF. DNA for the CDR3: TGTGCCAGCAGTGATCGGACAGGGGGGCACTATGGCTACACCTTC. This chain joins TRBV6-1 and TRBJ1-2, with 10 bases that match TRBD1. The CDR3 totals 15 residues. Germline V gene sequence: CDR1 MNHNS, CDR2 SASEGT. V gave up 3 bases and J gave up 3 bases; unmatched junction bases: 4.

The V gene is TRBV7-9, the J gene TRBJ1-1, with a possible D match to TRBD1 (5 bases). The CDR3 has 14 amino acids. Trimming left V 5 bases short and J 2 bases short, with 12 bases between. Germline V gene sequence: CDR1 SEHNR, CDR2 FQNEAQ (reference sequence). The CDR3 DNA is TGTGCCAGCAGCCGCTTGCAGGGAAACACTGAAGCTTTCTTT. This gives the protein CASSRLQGNTEAFF.

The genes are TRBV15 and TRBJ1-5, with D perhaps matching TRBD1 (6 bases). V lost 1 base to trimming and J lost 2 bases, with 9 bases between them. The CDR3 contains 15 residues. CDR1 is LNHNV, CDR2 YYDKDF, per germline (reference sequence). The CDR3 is CATSRAGEGNQPQHF. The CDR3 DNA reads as TGTGCCACCAGCAGAGCAGGGGAAGGCAATCAGCCCCAGCATTTT.

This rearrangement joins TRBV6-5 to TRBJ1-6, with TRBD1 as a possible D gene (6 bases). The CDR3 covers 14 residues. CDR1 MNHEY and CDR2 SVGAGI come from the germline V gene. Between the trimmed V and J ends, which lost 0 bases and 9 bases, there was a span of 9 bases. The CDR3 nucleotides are TGTGCCAGCAGTTACTCGGGGGCTGCTTCACCCCTCCACTTT. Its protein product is CASSYSGAASPLHF.

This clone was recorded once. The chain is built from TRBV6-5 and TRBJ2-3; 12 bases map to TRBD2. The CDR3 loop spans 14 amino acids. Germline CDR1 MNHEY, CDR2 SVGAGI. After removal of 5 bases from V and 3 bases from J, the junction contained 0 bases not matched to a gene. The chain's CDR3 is CASSLAGGTDTQYF. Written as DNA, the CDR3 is TGTGCCAGCAGTCTAGCGGGAGGGACAGATACGCAGTATTTT.

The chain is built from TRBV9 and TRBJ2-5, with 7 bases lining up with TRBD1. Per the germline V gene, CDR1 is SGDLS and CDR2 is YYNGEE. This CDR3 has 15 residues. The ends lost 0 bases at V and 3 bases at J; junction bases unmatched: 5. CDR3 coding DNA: TGTGCCAGCAGCGTAGATAACAGGGGAAAAGAGACCCAGTACTTC. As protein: CASSVDNRGKETQYF.

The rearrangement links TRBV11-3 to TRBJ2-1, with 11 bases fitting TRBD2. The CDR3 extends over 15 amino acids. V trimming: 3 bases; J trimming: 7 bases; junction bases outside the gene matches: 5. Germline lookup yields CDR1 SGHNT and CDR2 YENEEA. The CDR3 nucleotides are TGTGCCAGCAGCTTGACTAGCGGGATGACGAATGAGCAGTTCTTC. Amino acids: CASSLTSGMTNEQFF.

The CDR3 spells CASSVVAFGTDTQYF. The CDR3 bases are TGTGCCAGCAGCGTAGTAGCGTTCGGCACAGATACGCAGTATTTT. The genes are TRBV9 and TRBJ2-3, with D possibly TRBD2 on 5 matching bases. Germline V gene lookup returns CDR1 SGDLS and CDR2 YYNGEE. The CDR3 runs 15 residues. V was trimmed by 0 bases and J by 1 base, leaving 9 bases between them.

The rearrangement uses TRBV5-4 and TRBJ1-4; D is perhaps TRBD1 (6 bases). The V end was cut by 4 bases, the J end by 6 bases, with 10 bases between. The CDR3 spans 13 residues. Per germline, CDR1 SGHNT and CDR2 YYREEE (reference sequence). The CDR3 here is CASSRPGDEKLFF. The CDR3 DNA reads TGTGCCAGCAGCAGGCCAGGGGATGAAAAACTGTTTTTT.

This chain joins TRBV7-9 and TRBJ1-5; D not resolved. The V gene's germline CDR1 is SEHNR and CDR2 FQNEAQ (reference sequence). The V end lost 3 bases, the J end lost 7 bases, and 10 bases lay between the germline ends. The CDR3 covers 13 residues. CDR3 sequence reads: CASSFSSGQPQHF. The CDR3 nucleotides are TGTGCCAGCAGCTTTTCGTCCGGGCAGCCCCAGCATTTT.

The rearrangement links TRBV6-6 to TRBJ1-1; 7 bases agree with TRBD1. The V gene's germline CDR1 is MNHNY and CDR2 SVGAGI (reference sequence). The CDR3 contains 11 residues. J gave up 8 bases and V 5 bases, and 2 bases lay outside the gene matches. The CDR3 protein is CASSDRVEAFF. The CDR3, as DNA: TGTGCCAGCAGTGACAGGGTCGAAGCTTTCTTT.

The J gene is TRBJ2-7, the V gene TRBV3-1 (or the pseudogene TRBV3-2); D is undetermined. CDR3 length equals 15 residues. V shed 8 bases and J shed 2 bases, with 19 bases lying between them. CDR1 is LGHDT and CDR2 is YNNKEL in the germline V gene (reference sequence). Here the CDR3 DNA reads TGTGCCAGCTCTCCAACTGCGGTAGTGACCTACGAGCAGTACTTC. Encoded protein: CASSPTAVVTYEQYF.

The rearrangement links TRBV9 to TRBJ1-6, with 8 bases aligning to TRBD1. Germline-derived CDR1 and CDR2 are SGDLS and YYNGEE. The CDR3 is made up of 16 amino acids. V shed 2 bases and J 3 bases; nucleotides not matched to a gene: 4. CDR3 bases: TGTGCCAGCAGCGTGACAGGGGCCCTCTATAATTCACCCCTCCACTTT. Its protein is CASSVTGALYNSPLHF.

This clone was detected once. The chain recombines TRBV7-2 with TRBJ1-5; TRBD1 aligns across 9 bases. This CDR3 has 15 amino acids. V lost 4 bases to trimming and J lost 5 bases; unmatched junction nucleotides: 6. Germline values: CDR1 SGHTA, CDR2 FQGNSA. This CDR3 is CASSSRTGEDQPQHF. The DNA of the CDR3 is TGTGCCAGCAGCTCCCGGACAGGGGAAGATCAGCCCCAGCATTTT.

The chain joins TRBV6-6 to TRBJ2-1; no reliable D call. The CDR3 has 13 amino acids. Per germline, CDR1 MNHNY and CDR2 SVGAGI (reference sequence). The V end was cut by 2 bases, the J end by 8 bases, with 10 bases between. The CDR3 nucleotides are TGTGCCAGCAGTTACGTGTCTTTCGATGAGCAGTTCTTC. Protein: CASSYVSFDEQFF.

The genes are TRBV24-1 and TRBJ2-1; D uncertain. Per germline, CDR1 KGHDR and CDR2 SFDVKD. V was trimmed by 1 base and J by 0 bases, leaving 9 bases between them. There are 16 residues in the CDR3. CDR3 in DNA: TGTGCCACCAGTGATTTAGACCGGAGCTCCTACAATGAGCAGTTCTTC. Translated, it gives CATSDLDRSSYNEQFF.

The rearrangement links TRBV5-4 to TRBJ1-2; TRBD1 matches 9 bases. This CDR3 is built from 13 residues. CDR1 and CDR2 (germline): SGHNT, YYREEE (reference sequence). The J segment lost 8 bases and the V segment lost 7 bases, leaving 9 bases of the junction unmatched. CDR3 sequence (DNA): TGTGCCAGCCTCCCGGGACAGGGTGGCGGCTACACCTTC. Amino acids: CASLPGQGGGYTF.

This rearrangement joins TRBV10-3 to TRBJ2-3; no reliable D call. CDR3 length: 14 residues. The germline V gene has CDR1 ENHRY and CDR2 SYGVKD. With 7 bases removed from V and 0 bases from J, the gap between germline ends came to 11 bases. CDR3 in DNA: TGTGCCATCACCCGGTACGCTAGCACAGATACGCAGTATTTT. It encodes CAITRYASTDTQYF.

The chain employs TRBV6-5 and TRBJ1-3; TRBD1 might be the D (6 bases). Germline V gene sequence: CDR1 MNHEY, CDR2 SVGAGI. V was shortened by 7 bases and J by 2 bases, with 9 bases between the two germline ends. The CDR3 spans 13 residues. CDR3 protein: CASIGGAGNTIYF. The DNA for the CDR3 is TGTGCCAGCATAGGGGGGGCTGGAAACACCATATATTTT.

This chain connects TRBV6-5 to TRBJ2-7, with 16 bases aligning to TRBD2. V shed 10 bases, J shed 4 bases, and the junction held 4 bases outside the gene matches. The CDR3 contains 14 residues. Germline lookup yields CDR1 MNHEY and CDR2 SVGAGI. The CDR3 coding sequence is TGTGCCACGGCGGGACTAGCGGGGGGGTACGAGCAGTACTTC. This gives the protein CATAGLAGGYEQYF.

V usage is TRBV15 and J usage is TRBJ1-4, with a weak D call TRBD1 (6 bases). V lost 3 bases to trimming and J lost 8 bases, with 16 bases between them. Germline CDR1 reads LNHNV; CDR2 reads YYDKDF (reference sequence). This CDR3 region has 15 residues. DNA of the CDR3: TGTGCCACCAGCAGGGGGGGGTCAGGGGAAGAAAAACTGTTTTTT. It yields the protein CATSRGGSGEEKLFF. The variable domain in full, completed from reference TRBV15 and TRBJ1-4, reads DAMVIQNPRYQVTQFGKPVTLSCSQTLNHNVMYWYQQKSSQAPKLLFHYYDKDFNNEADTPDNFQSRRPNTSFCFLDIRSPGLGDTAMYLCATSRGGSGEEKLFFGSGTQLSVL.

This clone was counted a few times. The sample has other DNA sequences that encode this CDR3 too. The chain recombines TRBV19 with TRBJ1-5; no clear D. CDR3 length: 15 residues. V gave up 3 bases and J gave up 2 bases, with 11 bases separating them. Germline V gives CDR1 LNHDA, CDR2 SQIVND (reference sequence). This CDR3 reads CASSIDRVGNQPQHF. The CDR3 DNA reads TGTGCCAGTAGTATTGATCGGGTTGGCAATCAGCCCCAGCATTTT.

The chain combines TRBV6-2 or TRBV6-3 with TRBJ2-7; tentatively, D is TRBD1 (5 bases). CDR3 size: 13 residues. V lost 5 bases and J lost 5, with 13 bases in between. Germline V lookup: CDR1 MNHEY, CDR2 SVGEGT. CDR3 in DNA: TGTGCCAGCAGTCAAACAGGTACCCACGAGCAGTACTTC. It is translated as CASSQTGTHEQYF.

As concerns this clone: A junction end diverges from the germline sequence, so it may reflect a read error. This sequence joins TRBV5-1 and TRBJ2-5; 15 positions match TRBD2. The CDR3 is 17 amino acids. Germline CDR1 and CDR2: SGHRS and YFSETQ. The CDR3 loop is CASSLGLAGGVGETRYF. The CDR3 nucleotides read TGCGCCAGCAGCCTGGGACTAGCGGGGGGTGTGGGAGAGACCCGGTACTTC.